Listed below are T cell receptor beta chains from one sample, sequenced in a study of blood T cell repertoires in COVID-19. Produced via immunoSEQ multiplex PCR; TCRdb's table is partial and in-frame only. The sample lists about 150,000 clones, around 82% occurring once. Source material: PBMCs or T cells enriched from blood (not recorded which). The receptors shown here come from a woman between 45 and 65 years old who had recovered from COVID-19. Each CDR3 is given with its conserved first and last residue. A D gene is named only where the DNA matches it firmly. Not all rows give a size; the values are once, few, many and, for expanded clones, a class.

d_call: .; j_call: TRBJ1-3; clone_size: once; v_call: TRBV6-1; cdr3_nt: TGTGCCAGCAGTGAATCGCAGGGGCGCTGGGGAAACACCATATATTTT; cdr3_aa: CASSESQGRWGNTIYF
d_call: .; j_call: TRBJ1-3; clone_size: .; v_call: TRBV29-1; cdr3_nt: TGCAGCGTTGAAGATCTGACCCCCGGGGGAGGAAACACCATATATTTT; cdr3_aa: CSVEDLTPGGGNTIYF
d_call: TRBD2; j_call: TRBJ2-1; clone_size: .; v_call: TRBV4-1; cdr3_nt: TGCGCCAGCAGCCAACTCGGACTAGCGGGGACCTACTCCTACAATGAGCAGTTCTTC; cdr3_aa: CASSQLGLAGTYSYNEQFF
d_call: TRBD1; j_call: TRBJ1-1; clone_size: .; v_call: TRBV27; cdr3_nt: TGTGCCAGCAGTGACAGGGGGAACACTGAAGCTTTCTTT; cdr3_aa: CASSDRGNTEAFF
d_call: .; j_call: TRBJ1-5; clone_size: few; v_call: TRBV28; cdr3_nt: TGTGCCAGCAGTCCTATACCGCCGAACTATAGCAATCAGCCCCAGCATTTT; cdr3_aa: CASSPIPPNYSNQPQHF
d_call: .; j_call: TRBJ2-3; clone_size: .; v_call: TRBV5-4; cdr3_nt: TGTGCCAGCAGCTTGGCCGCGGGACCCGGGGCAGATACGCAGTATTTT; cdr3_aa: CASSLAAGPGADTQYF
d_call: TRBD1; j_call: TRBJ1-1; clone_size: .; v_call: TRBV2; cdr3_nt: TGTGCCAGCAGCCCACTGGACAGGGGGCGTCGCACTGAAGCTTTCTTT; cdr3_aa: CASSPLDRGRRTEAFF
d_call: .; j_call: TRBJ1-1; clone_size: .; v_call: TRBV12-3/TRBV12-4; cdr3_nt: TGTGCCAGCAGTTTAAACAGGAACACTGAAGCTTTCTTT; cdr3_aa: CASSLNRNTEAFF
d_call: .; j_call: TRBJ2-2; clone_size: .; v_call: TRBV10-3; cdr3_nt: TGTGCCATCAGCACCGGGACTGTGGGCACCGGGGAGCTGTTTTTT; cdr3_aa: CAISTGTVGTGELFF
d_call: .; j_call: TRBJ1-2; clone_size: once; v_call: TRBV10-2; cdr3_nt: TGCGCCAGCAGTCGTGACAGGAACTATGGCTACACCTTC; cdr3_aa: CASSRDRNYGYTF
d_call: .; j_call: TRBJ2-1; clone_size: .; v_call: TRBV7-9; cdr3_nt: TGTGCCAGCAGCTTAAGTGTTGGGGGCGCCCGTCCGCTATACAATGAGCAGTTCTTC; cdr3_aa: CASSLSVGGARPLYNEQFF
d_call: TRBD1; j_call: TRBJ2-7; clone_size: .; v_call: TRBV12-3/TRBV12-4; cdr3_nt: TGTGCCAGCAGTTTAAACAGGGGCGAGCAGTACTTC; cdr3_aa: CASSLNRGEQYF
d_call: .; j_call: TRBJ2-3; clone_size: .; v_call: TRBV5-1; cdr3_nt: TGCGCCAGCAGCACCGGGGGAGGCACAGATACGCAGTATTTT; cdr3_aa: CASSTGGGTDTQYF
d_call: TRBD1; j_call: TRBJ1-5; clone_size: .; v_call: TRBV24-1; cdr3_nt: TGTGCCACCAGTGATTTGCTCAAACTCTGGGGACAGTACAATCAGCCCCAGCATTTT; cdr3_aa: CATSDLLKLWGQYNQPQHF
d_call: TRBD1; j_call: TRBJ1-6; clone_size: .; v_call: TRBV5-1; cdr3_nt: TGCGCCAGCAGCCTAACCAGCCGGGACAGGGGGCATTCACCCCTCCACTTT; cdr3_aa: CASSLTSRDRGHSPLHF
d_call: .; j_call: TRBJ2-1; clone_size: .; v_call: TRBV9; cdr3_nt: TGTGCCAGCAGCGAGACCGGGGGCTCCTACAATGAGCAGTTCTTC; cdr3_aa: CASSETGGSYNEQFF
d_call: .; j_call: TRBJ1-6; clone_size: few; v_call: TRBV19; cdr3_nt: TGTGCCAGTAGCGCCGACCCAGGGGTGTATAATTCACCCCTCCACTTT; cdr3_aa: CASSADPGVYNSPLHF
d_call: .; j_call: TRBJ2-5; clone_size: few; v_call: TRBV7-9; cdr3_nt: TGTGCCAGCATGGGGCAGGGGCAAGAGACCCAGTACTTC; cdr3_aa: CASMGQGQETQYF
d_call: .; j_call: TRBJ1-5; clone_size: once; v_call: TRBV11-2; cdr3_nt: TGTGCCAGCAGCTTAGGGGGCAGGGGAAACCAGCCCCAGCATTTT; cdr3_aa: CASSLGGRGNQPQHF
d_call: TRBD1; j_call: TRBJ2-5; clone_size: .; v_call: TRBV4-1; cdr3_nt: TGCGCCAGCAGCCGACAGGGACAGGCTCAAGAGACCCAGTACTTC; cdr3_aa: CASSRQGQAQETQYF
d_call: .; j_call: TRBJ1-2; clone_size: .; v_call: TRBV12-5; cdr3_nt: TGTGCTAGTGGTCCCACAGGGTGGCATGGCTACACCTTC; cdr3_aa: CASGPTGWHGYTF
d_call: TRBD1; j_call: TRBJ1-3; clone_size: .; v_call: TRBV6-1; cdr3_nt: TGTGCCAGCAGTGACCGGACAGGGATAAACACCATATATTTT; cdr3_aa: CASSDRTGINTIYF
d_call: TRBD1; j_call: TRBJ1-2; clone_size: .; v_call: TRBV11-2; cdr3_nt: TGTGCCAGCAGCTTAGAGGGCACAGGGGCCTGGTCTAACTATGGCTACACCTTC; cdr3_aa: CASSLEGTGAWSNYGYTF
d_call: TRBD1; j_call: TRBJ1-1; clone_size: once; v_call: TRBV5-1; cdr3_nt: TGCGCCAGCAGCTCGGGACAGGGGCGAGCTTTCTTT; cdr3_aa: CASSSGQGRAFF
d_call: .; j_call: TRBJ2-3; clone_size: .; v_call: TRBV11-2; cdr3_nt: TGTGCCAGCAGCTTTCGGGAGTCTAGCACAGATACGCAGTATTTT; cdr3_aa: CASSFRESSTDTQYF
d_call: .; j_call: TRBJ1-3; clone_size: .; v_call: TRBV7-2; cdr3_nt: TGTGCCAGCAGCTTAGACAGGGGAAACACCATATATTTT; cdr3_aa: CASSLDRGNTIYF
d_call: TRBD2; j_call: TRBJ2-3; clone_size: few; v_call: TRBV30; cdr3_nt: TGTGCCTGGGGAACCGGGACTAGCGGGGGGGCCAAAGATACGCAGTATTTT; cdr3_aa: CAWGTGTSGGAKDTQYF
d_call: .; j_call: TRBJ1-5; clone_size: .; v_call: TRBV2; cdr3_nt: TGTGCCAGCGTACGGGACACCAATCAGCCCCAGCATTTT; cdr3_aa: CASVRDTNQPQHF
d_call: .; j_call: TRBJ1-1; clone_size: .; v_call: TRBV4-1; cdr3_nt: TGCGCCAGCAGCCCCCCGTGGAGCTACAATGAAGCTTTCTTT; cdr3_aa: CASSPPWSYNEAFF
d_call: .; j_call: TRBJ1-6; clone_size: .; v_call: TRBV11-2; cdr3_nt: TGTGCCAGCAGCTTAGATCCACGGTCACCCCTCCACTTT; cdr3_aa: CASSLDPRSPLHF
d_call: .; j_call: TRBJ2-1; clone_size: .; v_call: TRBV7-9; cdr3_nt: TGTGCCAGCAGCCCTCCCAATGAGCAGTTCTTC; cdr3_aa: CASSPPNEQFF
d_call: .; j_call: TRBJ1-2; clone_size: .; v_call: TRBV4-1; cdr3_nt: TGCGCCAGCAGCCAAGTCAAGAGTTATGGCTACACCTTC; cdr3_aa: CASSQVKSYGYTF
d_call: .; j_call: TRBJ2-7; clone_size: .; v_call: TRBV7-9; cdr3_nt: TGTGCCAGCAGCCGGACAAGCGACCGTAATCGGCCCGAGCAGTACTTC; cdr3_aa: CASSRTSDRNRPEQYF
d_call: TRBD1; j_call: TRBJ1-2; clone_size: .; v_call: TRBV12-3/TRBV12-4; cdr3_nt: TGTGCCAGCAGGGGACAGGGCTCTGGCTACACCTTC; cdr3_aa: CASRGQGSGYTF
d_call: .; j_call: TRBJ2-5; clone_size: once; v_call: TRBV5-3; cdr3_nt: TGTGCCAGAAGCCAAAGAGTCTACCAAGAGACCCAGTACTTC; cdr3_aa: CARSQRVYQETQYF
d_call: TRBD1; j_call: TRBJ1-5; clone_size: .; v_call: TRBV7-9; cdr3_nt: TGTGCCAGCAGCTTAGAAAAGTGGGGGGACAGGGGTAGCAATCAGCCCCAGCATTTT; cdr3_aa: CASSLEKWGDRGSNQPQHF
d_call: TRBD1; j_call: TRBJ2-2; clone_size: .; v_call: TRBV5-1; cdr3_nt: TGCGCCAGCACCTATGGACAGGGGACGAACACCGGGGAGCTGTTTTTT; cdr3_aa: CASTYGQGTNTGELFF
d_call: .; j_call: TRBJ1-6; clone_size: .; v_call: TRBV3-1/TRBV3-2; cdr3_nt: TGTGCCAGCAGCCAAACCGAGAGAGATGGTTCACCCCTCCACTTT; cdr3_aa: CASSQTERDGSPLHF
d_call: .; j_call: TRBJ1-5; clone_size: few; v_call: TRBV6-5; cdr3_nt: TGTGCCAGCAGTTACTCCACTTATCAGCCCCAGCATTTT; cdr3_aa: CASSYSTYQPQHF
d_call: .; j_call: TRBJ1-1; clone_size: .; v_call: TRBV5-4; cdr3_nt: TGTGCCACCCTGACGGGGGGGCACACTGAAGCTTTCTTT; cdr3_aa: CATLTGGHTEAFF
d_call: .; j_call: TRBJ2-5; clone_size: .; v_call: TRBV12-2; cdr3_nt: TGTGCAAGTCGCTTAGCGCGTGGCGGGGGGGCCGTGACCCAGTACTTC; cdr3_aa: CASRLARGGGAVTQYF
d_call: .; j_call: TRBJ2-7; clone_size: .; v_call: TRBV2; cdr3_nt: TGTGCCAGCACGGGGGGCCTCGAGTACGAGCAGTACTTC; cdr3_aa: CASTGGLEYEQYF
d_call: .; j_call: TRBJ1-1; clone_size: .; v_call: TRBV5-1; cdr3_nt: TGCGCCAGCAGCTTGGACGGCGGGCAGTCGAACACTGAAGCTTTCTTT; cdr3_aa: CASSLDGGQSNTEAFF
d_call: .; j_call: TRBJ2-7; clone_size: .; v_call: TRBV5-1; cdr3_nt: TGCGCCAGCAGCCCGACTTCCACCTACGAGCAGTACTTC; cdr3_aa: CASSPTSTYEQYF
d_call: .; j_call: TRBJ1-6; clone_size: .; v_call: TRBV7-2; cdr3_nt: TGTGCCAGCAGCTTAGTGTATAGCTCCTATAATTCACCCCTCCACTTT; cdr3_aa: CASSLVYSSYNSPLHF
d_call: .; j_call: TRBJ2-3; clone_size: .; v_call: TRBV30; cdr3_nt: TGTGCCTGGAGTGTCGGGAATGCCATGGAAACAGATACGCAGTATTTT; cdr3_aa: CAWSVGNAMETDTQYF
d_call: TRBD2; j_call: TRBJ2-2; clone_size: .; v_call: TRBV7-2; cdr3_nt: TGTGCCAGCAGCCTGTCCGGGGGGGCGAACACCGGGGAGCTGTTTTTT; cdr3_aa: CASSLSGGANTGELFF
d_call: .; j_call: TRBJ1-1; clone_size: few; v_call: TRBV24-1; cdr3_nt: TGTGCCACCAGCACAGCACCGAACACTGAAGCTTTCTTT; cdr3_aa: CATSTAPNTEAFF